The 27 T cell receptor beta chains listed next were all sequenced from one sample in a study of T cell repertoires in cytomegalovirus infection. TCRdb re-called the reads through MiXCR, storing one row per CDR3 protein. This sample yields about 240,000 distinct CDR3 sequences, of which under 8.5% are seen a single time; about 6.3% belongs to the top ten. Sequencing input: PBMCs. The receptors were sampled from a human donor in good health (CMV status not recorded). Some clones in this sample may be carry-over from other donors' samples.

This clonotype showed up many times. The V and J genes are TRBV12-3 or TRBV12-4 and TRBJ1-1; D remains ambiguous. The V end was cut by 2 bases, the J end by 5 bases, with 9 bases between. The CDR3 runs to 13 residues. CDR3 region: CASSLKSATEAFF. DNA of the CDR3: TGTGCCAGCAGTTTAAAGTCGGCAACTGAAGCTTTCTTT.

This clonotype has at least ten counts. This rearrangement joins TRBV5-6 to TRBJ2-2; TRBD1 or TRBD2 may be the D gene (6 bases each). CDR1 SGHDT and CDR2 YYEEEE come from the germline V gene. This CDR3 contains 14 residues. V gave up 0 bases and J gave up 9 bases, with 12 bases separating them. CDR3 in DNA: TGTGCCAGCAGCTTGGATATGGGGGGCCGGGAGCTGTTTTTT. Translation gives CASSLDMGGRELFF.

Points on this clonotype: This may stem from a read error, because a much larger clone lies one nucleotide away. Written as DNA, the CDR3 is TGCAGTGCTAGGGGGGGGGCCTCGGAGACCCAGTACTTC. Translated, it gives CSARGGASETQYF. V gene TRBV20-1 combines with J gene TRBJ2-5, with D possibly matching TRBD2 (7 bases). The ends were cut back, 3 bases at V and 5 bases at J, with 13 bases in the middle. CDR1 DFQATT and CDR2 SNEGSKA come from the germline V gene (reference sequence). There are 13 residues in the CDR3.

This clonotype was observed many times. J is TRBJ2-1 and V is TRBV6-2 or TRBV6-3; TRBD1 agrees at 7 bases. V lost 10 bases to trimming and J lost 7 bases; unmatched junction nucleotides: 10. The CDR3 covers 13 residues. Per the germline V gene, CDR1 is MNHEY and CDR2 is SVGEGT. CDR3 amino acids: CAIHRQGRNEQFF. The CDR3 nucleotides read TGTGCCATCCATAGACAGGGACGTAATGAGCAGTTCTTC.

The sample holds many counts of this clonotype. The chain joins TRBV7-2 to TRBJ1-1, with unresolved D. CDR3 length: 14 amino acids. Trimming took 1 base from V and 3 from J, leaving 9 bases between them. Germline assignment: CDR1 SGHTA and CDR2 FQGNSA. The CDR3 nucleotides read TGTGCCAGCAGCTTAGTTCCAAGGGACACTGAAGCTTTCTTT. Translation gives CASSLVPRDTEAFF.

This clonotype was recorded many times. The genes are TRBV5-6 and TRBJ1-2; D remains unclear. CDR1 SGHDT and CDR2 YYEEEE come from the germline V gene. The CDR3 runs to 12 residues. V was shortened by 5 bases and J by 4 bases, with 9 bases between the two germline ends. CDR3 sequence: CASRFQSYGYTF. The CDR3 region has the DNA TGTGCCAGCAGATTTCAATCCTATGGCTACACCTTC.

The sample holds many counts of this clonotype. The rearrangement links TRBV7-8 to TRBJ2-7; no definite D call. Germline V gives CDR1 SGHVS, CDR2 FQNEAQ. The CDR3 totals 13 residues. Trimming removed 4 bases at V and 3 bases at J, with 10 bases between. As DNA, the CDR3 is TGTGCCAGCAGCTCCGCTCCCAGCTACGAGCAGTACTTC. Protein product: CASSSAPSYEQYF.

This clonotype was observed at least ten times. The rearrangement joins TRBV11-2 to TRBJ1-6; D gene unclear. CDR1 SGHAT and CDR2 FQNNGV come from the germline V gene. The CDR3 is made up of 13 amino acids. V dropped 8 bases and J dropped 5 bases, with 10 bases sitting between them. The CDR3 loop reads CASRGRDNSPLHF. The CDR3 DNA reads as TGTGCCAGCCGGGGTCGCGATAATTCACCCCTCCACTTT.

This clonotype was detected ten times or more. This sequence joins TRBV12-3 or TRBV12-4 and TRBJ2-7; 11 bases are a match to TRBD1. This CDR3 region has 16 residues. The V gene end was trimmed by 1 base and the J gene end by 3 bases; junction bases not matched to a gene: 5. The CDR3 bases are TGTGCCAGCAGTTTAGGGGGACAGGGGGGTAGCTACGAGCAGTACTTC. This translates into CASSLGGQGGSYEQYF.

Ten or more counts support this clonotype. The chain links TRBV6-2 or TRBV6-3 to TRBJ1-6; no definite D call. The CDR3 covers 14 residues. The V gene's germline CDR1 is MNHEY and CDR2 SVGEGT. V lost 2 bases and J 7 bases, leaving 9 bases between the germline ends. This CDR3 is CASSYRTENSPLHF. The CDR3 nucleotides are TGTGCCAGCAGTTACCGAACGGAGAATTCACCCCTCCACTTT.

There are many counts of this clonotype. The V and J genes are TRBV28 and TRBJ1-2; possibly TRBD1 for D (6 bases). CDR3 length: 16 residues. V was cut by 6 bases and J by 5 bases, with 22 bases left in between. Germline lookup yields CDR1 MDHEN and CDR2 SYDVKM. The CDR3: CASRLTGGSFFYGYTF. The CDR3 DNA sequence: TGTGCCAGCAGATTAACGGGGGGCAGCTTTTTTTATGGCTACACCTTC.

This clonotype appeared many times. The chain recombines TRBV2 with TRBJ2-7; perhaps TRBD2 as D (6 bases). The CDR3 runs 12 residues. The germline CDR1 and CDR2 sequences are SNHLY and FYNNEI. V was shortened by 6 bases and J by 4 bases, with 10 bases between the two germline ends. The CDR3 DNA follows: TGTGCCAGCAGGGCAGGACTATACGAGCAGTACTTC. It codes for CASRAGLYEQYF.

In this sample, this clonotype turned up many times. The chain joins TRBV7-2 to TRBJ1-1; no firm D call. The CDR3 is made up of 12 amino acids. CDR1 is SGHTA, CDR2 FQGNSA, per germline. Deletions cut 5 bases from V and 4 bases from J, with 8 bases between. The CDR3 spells CASSPLGTEAFF. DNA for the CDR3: TGTGCCAGCAGCCCGTTAGGCACTGAAGCTTTCTTT.

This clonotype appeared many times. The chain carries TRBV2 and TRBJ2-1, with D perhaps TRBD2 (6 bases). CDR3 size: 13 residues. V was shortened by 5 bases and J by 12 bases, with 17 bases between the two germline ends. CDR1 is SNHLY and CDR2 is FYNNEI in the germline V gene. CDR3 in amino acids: CASSPTRGSAQFF. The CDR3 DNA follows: TGTGCCAGCAGTCCCACCCGGGGGTCCGCGCAGTTCTTC.

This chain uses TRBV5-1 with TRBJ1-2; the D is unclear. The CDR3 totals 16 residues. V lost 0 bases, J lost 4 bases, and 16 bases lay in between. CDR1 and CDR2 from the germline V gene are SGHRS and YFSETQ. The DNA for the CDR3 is TGCGCCAGCAGCTTGGGGTCGGCTCCACCCGCCTATGGCTACACCTTC. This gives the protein CASSLGSAPPAYGYTF.

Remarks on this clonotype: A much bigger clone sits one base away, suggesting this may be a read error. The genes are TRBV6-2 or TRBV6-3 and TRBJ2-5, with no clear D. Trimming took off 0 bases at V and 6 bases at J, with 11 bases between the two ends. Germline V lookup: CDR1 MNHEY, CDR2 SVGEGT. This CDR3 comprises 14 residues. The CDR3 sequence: CASSYSGCLKTQYF. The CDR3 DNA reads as TGTGCCAGCAGTTACTCGGGGTGCCTGAAGACCCAGTACTTC.

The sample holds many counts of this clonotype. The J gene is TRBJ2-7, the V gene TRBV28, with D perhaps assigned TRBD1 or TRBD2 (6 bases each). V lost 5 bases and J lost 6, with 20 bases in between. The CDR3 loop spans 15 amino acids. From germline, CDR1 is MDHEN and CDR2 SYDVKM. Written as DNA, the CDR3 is TGTGCCAGCAGTCCACGCGGCCGCAAGGGGGGCGAGCAGTACTTC. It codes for CASSPRGRKGGEQYF.

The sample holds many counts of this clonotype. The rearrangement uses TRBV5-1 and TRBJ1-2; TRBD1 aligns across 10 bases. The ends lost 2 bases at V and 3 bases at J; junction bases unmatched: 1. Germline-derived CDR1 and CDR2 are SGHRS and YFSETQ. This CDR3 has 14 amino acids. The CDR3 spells CASSFGQGDYGYTF. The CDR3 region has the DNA TGCGCCAGCAGCTTCGGACAGGGGGACTATGGCTACACCTTC.

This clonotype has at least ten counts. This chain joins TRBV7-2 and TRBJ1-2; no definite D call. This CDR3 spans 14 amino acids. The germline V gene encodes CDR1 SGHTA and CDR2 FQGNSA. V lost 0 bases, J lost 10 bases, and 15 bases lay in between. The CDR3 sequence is CASSLARTGENYTF. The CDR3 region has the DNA TGTGCCAGCAGCTTAGCAAGGACGGGAGAGAACTACACCTTC.

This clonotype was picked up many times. For the CDR3, the DNA is TGCGCCAGCAGCCAAGCGGACAGGAACACTGAAGCTTTCTTT. This translates into CASSQADRNTEAFF. The J gene is TRBJ1-1, the V gene TRBV4-1; D perhaps matches TRBD1 (6 bases). CDR3 length: 14 amino acids. The ends were cut back, 1 base at V and 1 base at J, with 7 bases in the middle. Germline V CDR1 and CDR2: MGHRA, YSYEKL.

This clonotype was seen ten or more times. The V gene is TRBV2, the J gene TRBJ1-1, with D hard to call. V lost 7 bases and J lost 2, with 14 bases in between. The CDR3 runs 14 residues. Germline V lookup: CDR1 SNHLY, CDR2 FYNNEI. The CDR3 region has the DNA TGTGCCAGCAAGGCTCAAGTCGGAAACACTGAAGCTTTCTTT. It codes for CASKAQVGNTEAFF.

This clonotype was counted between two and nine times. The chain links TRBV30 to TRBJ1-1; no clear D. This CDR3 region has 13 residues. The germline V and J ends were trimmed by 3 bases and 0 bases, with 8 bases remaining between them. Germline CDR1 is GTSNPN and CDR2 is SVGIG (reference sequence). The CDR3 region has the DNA TGTGCCTGGAGGGTGCAGATGAACACTGAAGCTTTCTTT. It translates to CAWRVQMNTEAFF. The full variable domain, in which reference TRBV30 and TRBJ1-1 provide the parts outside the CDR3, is SQTIHQWPATLVQPVGSPLSLECTVEGTSNPNLYWYRQAAGRGLQLLFYSVGIGQISSEVPQNLSASRPQDRQFILSSKKLLLSDSGFYLCAWRVQMNTEAFFGQGTRLTVV.

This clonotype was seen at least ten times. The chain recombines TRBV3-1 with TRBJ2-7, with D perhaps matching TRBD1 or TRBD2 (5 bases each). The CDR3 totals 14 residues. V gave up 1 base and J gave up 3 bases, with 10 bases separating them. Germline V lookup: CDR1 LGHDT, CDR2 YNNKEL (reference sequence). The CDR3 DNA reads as TGTGCCAGCAGCCAAGGGGGACGTGGCTACGAGCAGTACTTC. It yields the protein CASSQGGRGYEQYF.

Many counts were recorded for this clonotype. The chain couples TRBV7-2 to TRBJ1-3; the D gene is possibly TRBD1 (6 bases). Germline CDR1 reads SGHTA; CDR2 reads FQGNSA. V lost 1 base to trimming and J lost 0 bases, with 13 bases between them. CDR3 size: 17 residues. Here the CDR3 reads CASSLDTTGISGNTIYF. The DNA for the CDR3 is TGTGCCAGCAGCTTAGACACTACAGGGATCTCTGGAAACACCATATATTTT.

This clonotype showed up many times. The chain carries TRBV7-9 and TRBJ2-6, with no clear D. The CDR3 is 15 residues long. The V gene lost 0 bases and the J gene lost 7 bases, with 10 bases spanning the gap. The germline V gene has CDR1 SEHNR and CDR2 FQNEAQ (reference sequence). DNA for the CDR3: TGTGCCAGCAGCTTAGCAGGGAATACCGCCAACGTCCTGACTTTC. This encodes CASSLAGNTANVLTF.

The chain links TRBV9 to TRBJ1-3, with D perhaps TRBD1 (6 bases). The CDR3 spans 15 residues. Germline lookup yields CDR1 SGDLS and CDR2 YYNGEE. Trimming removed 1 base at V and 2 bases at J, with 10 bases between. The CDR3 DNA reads TGTGCCAGCAGCGTATCAGGGGATGCTGGAAACACCATATATTTT. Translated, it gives CASSVSGDAGNTIYF. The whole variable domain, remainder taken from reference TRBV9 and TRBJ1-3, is DSGVTQTPKHLITATGQRVTLRCSPRSGDLSVYWYQQSLDQGLQFLIQYYNGEERAKGNILERFSAQQFPDLHSELNLSSLELGDSALYFCASSVSGDAGNTIYFGEGSWLTVV.

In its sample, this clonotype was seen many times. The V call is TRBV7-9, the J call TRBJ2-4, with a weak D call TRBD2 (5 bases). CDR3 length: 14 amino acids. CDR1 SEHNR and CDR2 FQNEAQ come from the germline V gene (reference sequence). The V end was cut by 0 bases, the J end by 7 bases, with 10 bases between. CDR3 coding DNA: TGTGCCAGCAGCTTAGCGGGTTGGGAGAACATTCAGTACTTC. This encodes CASSLAGWENIQYF.